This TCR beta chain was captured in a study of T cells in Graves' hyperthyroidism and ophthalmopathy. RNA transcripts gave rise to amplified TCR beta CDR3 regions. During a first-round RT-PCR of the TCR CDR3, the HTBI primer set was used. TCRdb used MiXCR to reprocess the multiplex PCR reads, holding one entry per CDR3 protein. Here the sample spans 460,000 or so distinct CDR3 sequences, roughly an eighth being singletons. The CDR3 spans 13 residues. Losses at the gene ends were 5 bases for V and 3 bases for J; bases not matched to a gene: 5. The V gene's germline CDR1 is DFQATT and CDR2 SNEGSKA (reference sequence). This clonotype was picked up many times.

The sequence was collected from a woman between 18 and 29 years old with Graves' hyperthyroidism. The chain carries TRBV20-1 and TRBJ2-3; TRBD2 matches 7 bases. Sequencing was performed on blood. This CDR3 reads CSALMGGTDTQYF. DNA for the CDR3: TGCAGTGCTCTAATGGGGGGGACAGATACGCAGTATTTT.